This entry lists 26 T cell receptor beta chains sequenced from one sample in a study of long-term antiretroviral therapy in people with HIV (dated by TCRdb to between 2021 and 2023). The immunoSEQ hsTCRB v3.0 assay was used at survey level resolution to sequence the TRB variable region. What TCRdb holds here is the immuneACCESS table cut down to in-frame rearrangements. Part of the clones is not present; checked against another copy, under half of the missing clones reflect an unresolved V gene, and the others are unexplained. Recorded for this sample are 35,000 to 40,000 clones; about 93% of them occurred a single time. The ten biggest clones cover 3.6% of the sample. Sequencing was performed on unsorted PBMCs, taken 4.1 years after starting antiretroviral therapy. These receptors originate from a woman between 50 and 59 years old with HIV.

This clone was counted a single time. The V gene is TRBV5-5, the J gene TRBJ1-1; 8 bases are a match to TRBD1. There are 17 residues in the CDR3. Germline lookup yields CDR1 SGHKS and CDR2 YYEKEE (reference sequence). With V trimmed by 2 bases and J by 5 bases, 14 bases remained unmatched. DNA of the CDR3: TGTGCCAGCAGCTTTGGCAGGGGGCCTCCCCTGAGAACTGAAGCTTTCTTT. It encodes CASSFGRGPPLRTEAFF.

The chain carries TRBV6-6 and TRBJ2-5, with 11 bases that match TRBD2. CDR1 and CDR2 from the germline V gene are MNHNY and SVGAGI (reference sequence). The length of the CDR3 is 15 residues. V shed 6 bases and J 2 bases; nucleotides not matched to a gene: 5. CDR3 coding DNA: TGTGCCAGCAGCCGACTAGCGGGGAATCAAGAGACCCAGTACTTC. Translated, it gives CASSRLAGNQETQYF.

The chain's CDR3 is CASSLGSGGADTQYF. The CDR3 nucleotides read TGTGCCAGCAGCTTGGGTAGCGGGGGCGCAGATACGCAGTATTTT. The chain combines TRBV11-3 with TRBJ2-3; 9 nucleotides match TRBD2. The CDR3 sequence is 15 residues long. V shed 3 bases and J 4 bases; nucleotides not matched to a gene: 5. Germline V gene data show CDR1 as SGHNT and CDR2 as YENEEA.

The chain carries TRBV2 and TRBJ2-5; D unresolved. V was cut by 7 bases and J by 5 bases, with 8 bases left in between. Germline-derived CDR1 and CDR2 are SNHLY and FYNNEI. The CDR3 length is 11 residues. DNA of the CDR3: TGTGCCAGCAATAGCTATGAGACCCAGTACTTC. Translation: CASNSYETQYF.

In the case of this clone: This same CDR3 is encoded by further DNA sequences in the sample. The CDR3 region has the DNA TGCGCCAGCAGCTTGGACAGGTACGAGCAGTACTTC. The encoded protein is CASSLDRYEQYF. The chain couples TRBV5-1 to TRBJ2-7, with D maybe TRBD1 (5 bases). Looked up from germline, CDR1 is SGHRS and CDR2 is YFSETQ. The CDR3 runs 12 residues. The V and J ends lost 0 bases and 4 bases respectively, with 5 bases between them.

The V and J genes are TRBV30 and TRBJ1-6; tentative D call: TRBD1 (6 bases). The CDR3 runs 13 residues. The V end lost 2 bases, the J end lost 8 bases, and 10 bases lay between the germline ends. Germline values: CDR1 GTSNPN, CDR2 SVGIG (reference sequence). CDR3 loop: CAWSSDRYSPLHF. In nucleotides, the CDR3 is TGTGCCTGGAGTTCAGACAGGTATTCACCCCTCCACTTT.

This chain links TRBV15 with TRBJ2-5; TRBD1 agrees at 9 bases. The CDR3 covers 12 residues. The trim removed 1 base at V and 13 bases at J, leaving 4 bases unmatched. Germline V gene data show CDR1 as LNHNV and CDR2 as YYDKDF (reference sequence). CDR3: CATSRARDRAYF. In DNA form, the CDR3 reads TGTGCCACCAGCAGAGCTCGGGACAGGGCGTACTTC.

CDR3 in DNA: TGCGCCAGCAGCTTGGCCTATGAGACCCAGTACTTC. Residues: CASSLAYETQYF. The chain employs TRBV5-1 and TRBJ2-5, with D uncertain. The CDR3 length is 12 residues. Germline assignment: CDR1 SGHRS and CDR2 YFSETQ. Trimming took 0 bases from V and 5 from J, leaving 5 bases between them.

For the CDR3, the DNA is TGTGCCAGCAGCTTGGAGAGGGGGGGCAGCCAGTACTTC. It is translated as CASSLERGGSQYF. The chain links TRBV5-8 to TRBJ2-5; TRBD2 is a possible D gene (7 bases). CDR1 is SGHTS and CDR2 is YDEGEE in the germline V gene. The V and J ends lost 0 bases and 10 bases respectively, with 13 bases between them. The CDR3 length is 13 residues.

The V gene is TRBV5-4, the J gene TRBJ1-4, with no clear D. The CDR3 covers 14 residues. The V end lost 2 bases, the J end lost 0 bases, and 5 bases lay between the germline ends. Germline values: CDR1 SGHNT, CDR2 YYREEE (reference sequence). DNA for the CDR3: TGTGCCAGCAGCTTTAATCCAACTAATGAAAAACTGTTTTTT. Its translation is CASSFNPTNEKLFF.

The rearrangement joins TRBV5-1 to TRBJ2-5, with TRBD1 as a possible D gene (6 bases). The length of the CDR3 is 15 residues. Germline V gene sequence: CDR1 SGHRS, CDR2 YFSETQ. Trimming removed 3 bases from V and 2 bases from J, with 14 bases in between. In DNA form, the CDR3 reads TGCGCCAGCAGCTCCGGACAGCCCATACAAGAGACCCAGTACTTC. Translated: CASSSGQPIQETQYF. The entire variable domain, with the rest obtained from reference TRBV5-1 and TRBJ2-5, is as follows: KAGVTQTPRYLIKTRGQQVTLSCSPISGHRSVSWYQQTPGQGLQFLFEYFSETQRNKGNFPGRFSGRQFSNSRSEMNVSTLELGDSALYLCASSSGQPIQETQYFGPGTRLLVL.

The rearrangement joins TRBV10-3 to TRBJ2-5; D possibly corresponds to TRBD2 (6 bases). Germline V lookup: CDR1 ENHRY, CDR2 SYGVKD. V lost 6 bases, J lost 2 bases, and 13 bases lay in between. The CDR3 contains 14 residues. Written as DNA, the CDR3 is TGTGCCATCAGCCGGGACTCGAGACAAGAGACCCAGTACTTC. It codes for CAISRDSRQETQYF.

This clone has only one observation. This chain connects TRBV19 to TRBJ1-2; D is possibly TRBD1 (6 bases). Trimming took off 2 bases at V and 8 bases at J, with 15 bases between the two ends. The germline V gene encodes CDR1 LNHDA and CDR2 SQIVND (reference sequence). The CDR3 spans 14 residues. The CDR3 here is CASSIRAGETGYTF. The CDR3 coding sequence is TGTGCCAGTAGTATAAGGGCAGGGGAGACGGGCTACACCTTC.

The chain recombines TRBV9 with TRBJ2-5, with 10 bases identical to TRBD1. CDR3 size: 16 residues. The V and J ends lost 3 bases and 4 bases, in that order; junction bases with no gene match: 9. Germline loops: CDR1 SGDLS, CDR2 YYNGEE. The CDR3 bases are TGTGCCAGCAGCGCTATGACAGGGGGCGTTGGAGAGACCCAGTACTTC. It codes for CASSAMTGGVGETQYF.

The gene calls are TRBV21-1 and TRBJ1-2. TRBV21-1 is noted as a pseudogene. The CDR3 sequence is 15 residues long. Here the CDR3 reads CASSKGRWTLYGYTF. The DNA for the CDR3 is TGTGCCAGCAGCAAGGGCAGGTGGACCCTGTATGGCTACACCTTC.

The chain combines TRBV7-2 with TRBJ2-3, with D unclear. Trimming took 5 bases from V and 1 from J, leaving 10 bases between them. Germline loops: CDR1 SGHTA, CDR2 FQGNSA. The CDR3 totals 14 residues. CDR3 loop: CASSQPPGTDTQYF. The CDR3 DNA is TGTGCCAGCAGCCAACCTCCCGGCACAGATACGCAGTATTTT.

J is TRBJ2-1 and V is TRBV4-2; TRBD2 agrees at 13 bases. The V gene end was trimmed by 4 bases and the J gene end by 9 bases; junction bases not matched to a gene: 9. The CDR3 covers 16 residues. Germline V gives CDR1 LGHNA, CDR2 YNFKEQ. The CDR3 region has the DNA TGTGCCAGCAGCCTCCGGACTAGCGGGGGTGGGGTTGAGCAGTTCTTC. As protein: CASSLRTSGGGVEQFF.

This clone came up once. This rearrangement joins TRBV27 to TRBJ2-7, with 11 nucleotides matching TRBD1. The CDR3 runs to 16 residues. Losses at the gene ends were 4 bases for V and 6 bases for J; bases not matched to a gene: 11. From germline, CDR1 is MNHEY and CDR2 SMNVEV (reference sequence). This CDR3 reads CASSWTGGAIGFEQYF. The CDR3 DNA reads TGTGCCAGCAGTTGGACAGGGGGCGCGATTGGCTTCGAGCAGTACTTC.

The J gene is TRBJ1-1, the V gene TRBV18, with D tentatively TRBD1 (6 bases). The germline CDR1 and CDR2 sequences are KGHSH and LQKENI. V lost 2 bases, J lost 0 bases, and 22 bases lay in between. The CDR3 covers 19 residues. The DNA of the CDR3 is TGTGCCAGCTCACCAAAGGTCGGGACAAAGCGGACCATGAACACTGAAGCTTTCTTT. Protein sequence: CASSPKVGTKRTMNTEAFF.

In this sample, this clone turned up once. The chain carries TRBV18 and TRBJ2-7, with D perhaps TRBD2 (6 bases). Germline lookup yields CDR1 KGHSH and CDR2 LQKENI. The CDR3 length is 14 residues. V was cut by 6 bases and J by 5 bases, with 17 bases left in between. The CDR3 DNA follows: TGTGCCAGCTCGCGGTTGGTGGGAGGTGACGAGCAGTACTTC. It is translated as CASSRLVGGDEQYF.

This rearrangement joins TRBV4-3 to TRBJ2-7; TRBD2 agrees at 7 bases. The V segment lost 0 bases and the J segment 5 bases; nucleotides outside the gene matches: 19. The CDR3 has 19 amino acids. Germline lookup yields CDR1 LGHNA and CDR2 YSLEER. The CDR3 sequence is CASSQDSGSGRGSPNEQYF. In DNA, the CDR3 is TGCGCCAGCAGCCAAGATTCAGGGAGTGGGCGGGGGAGTCCCAACGAGCAGTACTTC.

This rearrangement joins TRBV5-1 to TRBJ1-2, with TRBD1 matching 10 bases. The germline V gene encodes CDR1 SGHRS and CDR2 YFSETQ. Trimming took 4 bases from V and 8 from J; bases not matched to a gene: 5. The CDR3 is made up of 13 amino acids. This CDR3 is CASSMGQGSGYTF. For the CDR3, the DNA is TGCGCCAGCAGCATGGGACAGGGGTCAGGCTACACCTTC. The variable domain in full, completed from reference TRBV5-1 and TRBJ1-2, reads KAGVTQTPRYLIKTRGQQVTLSCSPISGHRSVSWYQQTPGQGLQFLFEYFSETQRNKGNFPGRFSGRQFSNSRSEMNVSTLELGDSALYLCASSMGQGSGYTFGSGTRLTVV.

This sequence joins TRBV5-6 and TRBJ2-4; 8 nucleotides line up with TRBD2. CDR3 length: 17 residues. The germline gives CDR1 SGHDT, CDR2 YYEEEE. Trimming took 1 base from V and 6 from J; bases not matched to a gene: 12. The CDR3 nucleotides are TGTGCCAGCAGCTTGTTGAGCGGGGGTTCCTCCGGAAACATTCAGTACTTC. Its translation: CASSLLSGGSSGNIQYF. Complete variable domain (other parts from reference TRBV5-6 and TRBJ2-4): DAGVTQSPTHLIKTRGQQVTLRCSPKSGHDTVSWYQQALGQGPQFIFQYYEEEERQRGNFPDRFSGHQFPNYSSELNVNALLLGDSALYLCASSLLSGGSSGNIQYFGAGTRLSVL.

The CDR3 nucleotides are TGTGCCAGCAGCCTTATAGGGAGCACAGATACGCAGTATTTT. It specifies CASSLIGSTDTQYF. The V and J genes are TRBV7-2 and TRBJ2-3, with D uncertain. Per germline, CDR1 SGHTA and CDR2 FQGNSA. The CDR3 is made up of 14 amino acids. The V gene lost 5 bases and the J gene lost 0 bases, with 9 bases spanning the gap.

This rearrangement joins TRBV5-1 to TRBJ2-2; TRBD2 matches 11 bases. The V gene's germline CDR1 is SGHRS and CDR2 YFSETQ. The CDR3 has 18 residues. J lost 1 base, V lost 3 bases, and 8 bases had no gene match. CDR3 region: CASSSQLAGVLNTGELFF. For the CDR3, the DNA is TGCGCCAGCAGCTCCCAACTAGCGGGGGTTTTGAACACCGGGGAGCTGTTTTTT.

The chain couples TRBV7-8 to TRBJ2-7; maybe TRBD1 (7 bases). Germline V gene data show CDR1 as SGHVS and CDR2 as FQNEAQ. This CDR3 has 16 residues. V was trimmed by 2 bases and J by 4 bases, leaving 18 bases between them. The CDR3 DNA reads TGTGCCAGCAGCTTACCCTCCAGGGGGGCGGATTACGAGCAGTACTTC. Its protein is CASSLPSRGADYEQYF.